Sequencing of this T cell receptor (beta chain) was carried out in a study of T cell responses to AZD1222 COVID-19 vaccine. Using immunoSEQ multiplex PCR, the repertoire was profiled, and TCRdb retains in-frame clones only, with some absent. The repertoire holds about 140,000 clones, with about 90% as singletons. This CDR3 contains 12 residues. Germline CDR1 reads SGHAT; CDR2 reads FQNNGV. Trimming took 1 base from V and 4 from J, leaving 3 bases between them. The chain joins TRBV11-2 to TRBJ2-3; D is uncertain. Material: peripheral blood, obtained 28 days after the second dose of the MenACWY control vaccine. The origin of this receptor is an adult who received the MenACWY meningococcal vaccine as a control. This CDR3 is CASSLVSDTQYF. The DNA of the CDR3 is TGTGCCAGCAGCTTAGTGTCAGATACGCAGTATTTT. The whole variable domain, filled in from reference TRBV11-2 and TRBJ2-3, reads EAGVAQSPRYKIIEKRQSVAFWCNPISGHATLYWYQQILGQGPKLLIQFQNNGVVDDSQLPKDRFSAERLKGVDSTLKIQPAKLEDSAVYLCASSLVSDTQYFGPGTRLTVL.